Below, 2 T cell receptor delta chains from the same sample are listed, as sequenced in a study of γδ T cells in repeated Plasmodium falciparum infection. TCRdb fed the multiplex PCR reads into CATT to redo clone calling. Among 90,000 to 95,000 delta-chain clones listed, roughly 0.98% were seen once. Vgamma9/Vdelta2+ and Vdelta2-negative gammadelta T cells were flow-sorted from PBMC for bulk sequencing. The source material was gamma-delta T cells from blood. The receptor set was obtained from a pool of human donors (malaria-infected and uninfected, not separated).

This clone was observed at least ten times. Additional DNA sequences in this sample encode the identical CDR3. The V call is TRDV1, the J call TRDJ1; 9 positions agree with TRDD3. The CDR3 runs 16 residues. J was trimmed by 2 bases and V by 5 bases; bases with no gene match: 9. CDR1 TSWWSYY and CDR2 QGS come from the germline V gene. In DNA, the CDR3 is TGTGCTCTTGGGTCCTACTGGGGGACTTTTACCGATAAACTCATCTTT. Protein product: CALGSYWGTFTDKLIF.

As to this clone: TCRdb pairs this DNA with a much larger clone's protein that differs at residue 3, likely a read error; the protein shown was translated from the DNA. The chain carries TRDV2 and TRDJ1, with 11 bases matching TRDD3. In the absence of a J gene in TCRdb, the DNA was matched to germline to assign it here. The CDR3 is 16 amino acids. Germline CDR1 reads GEAIGNYY; CDR2 reads EKD. The DNA of the CDR3 is TGTGCCCGTGACCCCCTAATGGGGGATACGACCGATAAACTCATCTTT. Its translation is CARDPLMGDTTDKLIF.